The present entry profiles one T cell receptor beta chain with its context. The antigen remains undetermined. Time point of the sample: patch test 1, 2 weeks after DPC sensitization. Treatment indicated: therapeutic diphenylcyclopropenone sensitization with weekly scalp DPC. This record belongs to a study of human T cells and chemical hapten exposure. Whole-study context: The study enrolled mostly female patients with alopecia areata, totalis or universalis. General study points: Sensitizing to DPC left TCRs with a frequency above 1 in 1000 unaltered.

This CDR3 is 13 amino acids long. Germline V gene sequence: CDR1 SQVTM, CDR2 ANQGSEA. Losses at the gene ends were 7 bases for V and 2 bases for J; bases not matched to a gene: 3. What the library attached to individual cDNA molecules were unique molecular identifiers. TCRdb passed the RACE reads through MiXCR, listing each CDR3 protein once. There are approximately 340,000 distinct CDR3 sequences in the sample; around 7% occur only once, and 8.4% lies in the top ten. The receptor was derived from a woman between 18 and 30 years old with alopecia areata. Some clones in this sample may be carry-over from other donors' samples. The J gene is TRBJ2-7, the V gene TRBV29-1; 12 nucleotides match TRBD2. The starting material was whole blood, obtained in connection with sensitization to the hapten diphenylcyclopropenone (DPC). CDR3 DNA sequence: TGCAGCGCCCGGACTAGCGGGACCTACGAGCAGTACTTC. Protein sequence: CSARTSGTYEQYF.